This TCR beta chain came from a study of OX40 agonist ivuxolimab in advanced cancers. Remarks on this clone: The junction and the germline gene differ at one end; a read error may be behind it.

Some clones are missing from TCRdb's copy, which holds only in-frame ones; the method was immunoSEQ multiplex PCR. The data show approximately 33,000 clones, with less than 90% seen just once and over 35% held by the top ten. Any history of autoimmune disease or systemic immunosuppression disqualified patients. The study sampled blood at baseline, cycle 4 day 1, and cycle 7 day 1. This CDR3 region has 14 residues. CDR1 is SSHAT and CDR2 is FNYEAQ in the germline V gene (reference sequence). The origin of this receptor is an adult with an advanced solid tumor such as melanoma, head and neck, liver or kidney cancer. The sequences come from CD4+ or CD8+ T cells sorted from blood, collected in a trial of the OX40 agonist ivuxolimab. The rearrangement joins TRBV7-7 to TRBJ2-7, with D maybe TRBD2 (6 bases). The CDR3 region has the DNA TGTGCTAGCAGCTTAGCCCCGGGGGCCTACGAGCAGTACTTC. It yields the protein CASSLAPGAYEQYF.